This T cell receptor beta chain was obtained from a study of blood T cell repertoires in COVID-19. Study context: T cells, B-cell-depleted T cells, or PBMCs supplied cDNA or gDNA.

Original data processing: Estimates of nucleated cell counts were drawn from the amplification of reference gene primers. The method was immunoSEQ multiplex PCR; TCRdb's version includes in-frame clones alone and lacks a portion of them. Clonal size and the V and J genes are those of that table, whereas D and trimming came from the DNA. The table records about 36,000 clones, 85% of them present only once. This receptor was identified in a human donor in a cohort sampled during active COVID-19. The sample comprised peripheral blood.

CDR3 in amino acids: CASRTQGVFAGELFF. In nucleotides, the CDR3 is TGTGCCAGCAGAACACAGGGGGTTTTCGCCGGGGAGCTGTTTTTT. This chain joins TRBV28 and TRBJ2-2; TRBD1 aligns across 8 bases. The CDR3 length is 15 residues. V shed 6 bases and J 6 bases; nucleotides not matched to a gene: 9. Looked up from germline, CDR1 is MDHEN and CDR2 is SYDVKM.